The text below deals with one T cell receptor beta chain. Its matching antigen is unknown. A second PCR of about 7 to 12 cycles used a sample-barcoded 5' primer and a J-beta primer mix. TCRdb recomputed calls from the 5' RACE reads with MiXCR, one row per CDR3 protein. The sample holds 800,000 to 950,000 distinct CDR3 sequences, roughly 52% seen once. The CDR3 has 14 amino acids. The V end lost 3 bases, the J end lost 4 bases, and 10 bases lay between the germline ends. The germline gives CDR1 MNHEY, CDR2 SMNVEV (reference sequence). These data are taken from a study of blood T cells in healthy people across ages. Study-level points and caveats: Estimated diversity, derived from one million T cells, was regarded as an underestimate.

In terms of origin and age, donors were healthy Caucasian individuals from Russia aged 6 to 90. The chain combines TRBV27 with TRBJ2-1; D remains ambiguous. This receptor was obtained from a young man in good health. Sequenced: blood. DNA of the CDR3: TGTGCCAGCAGTTTGGGAAATAGGTACAATGAGCAGTTCTTC. Protein sequence: CASSLGNRYNEQFF.